The clone carrying this TCR beta chain has a handful of counts. The sample originates from a study of T-cell memory formation after mild COVID-19. This CDR3 spans 13 amino acids. Trimming took 0 bases from V and 11 from J, leaving 14 bases between them. Germline V CDR1 and CDR2: DFQATT, SNEGSKA (reference sequence). TCRdb called the 5' RACE reads again in MiXCR, with one record for every CDR3 protein. The sample holds around 320,000 distinct CDR3 sequences, 13% to 15% seen once. Source material: PBMCs or a T cell subset sorted from them (not recorded which). This sequence originates from a man younger than 30 who had mild COVID-19 (a few samples of this study predate the infection). Cell type and time point are not known. The chain recombines TRBV20-1 with TRBJ2-4; D gene uncertain. The CDR3 loop reads CSAREPVYIVQYF. CDR3 nucleotide sequence: TGCAGTGCTAGAGAACCCGTTTATATTGTTCAGTACTTC.